This T cell receptor (beta chain) originates from a study of blood T cell repertoires in COVID-19. At the level of the study: Some COVID-19 samples were acute and others convalescent; all came from the United States, Italy and Spain.

Germline V gene lookup returns CDR1 MNHEY and CDR2 SVGAGI. The CDR3 has 14 residues. The germline V and J ends were trimmed by 5 bases and 1 base, with 10 bases remaining between them. Adults between about 18 and 89 years of age took part from fewer than 30 US areas. Self-reported history from a screening survey and questionnaire set each donor's cohort. In the original workflow: Amplification with reference gene primers provided the estimates of nucleated cell counts. Measured with immunoSEQ multiplex PCR; TCRdb has only the in-frame clones, and not every one. The DNA was the basis for D and trimming; V, J and clone size are from that table. The sample has around 200,000 clones; 85% are singletons.

The chain carries TRBV6-5 and TRBJ2-3; TRBD1 is a possible D gene (6 bases). Sequencing was carried out using PBMCs or T cells enriched from blood (not recorded which). The receptor comes from a man aged 35 to 55 who had recovered from COVID-19. The CDR3 is CASSPRQGTDTQYF. The DNA of the CDR3 is TGTGCCAGCAGTCCTAGACAGGGCACAGATACGCAGTATTTT.